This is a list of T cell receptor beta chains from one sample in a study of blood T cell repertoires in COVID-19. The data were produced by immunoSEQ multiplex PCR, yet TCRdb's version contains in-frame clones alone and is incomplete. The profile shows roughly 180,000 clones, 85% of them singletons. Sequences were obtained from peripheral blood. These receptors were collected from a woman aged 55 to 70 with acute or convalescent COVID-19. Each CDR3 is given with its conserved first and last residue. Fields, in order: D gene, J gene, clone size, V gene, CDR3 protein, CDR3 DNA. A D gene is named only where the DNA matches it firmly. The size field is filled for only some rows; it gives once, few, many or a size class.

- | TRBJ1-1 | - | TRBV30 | CAWSQGLDAEAFF | TGTGCCTGGAGTCAGGGTTTGGACGCTGAAGCTTTCTTT
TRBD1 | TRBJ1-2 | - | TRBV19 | CASRRGRGPGLSGYTF | TGTGCCAGTAGGAGGGGCAGGGGGCCAGGGCTATCCGGCTACACCTTC
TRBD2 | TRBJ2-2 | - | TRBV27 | CASIRLAGATGELFF | TGTGCCAGCATCAGACTAGCGGGAGCGACCGGGGAGCTGTTTTTT
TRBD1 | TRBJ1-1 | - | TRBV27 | CASSLGRHRGSEAFF | TGTGCCAGCAGTTTGGGTCGACACAGGGGTTCTGAAGCTTTCTTT
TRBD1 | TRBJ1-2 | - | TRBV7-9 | CASSLVRTGGDYTF | TGTGCCAGCAGCCTAGTCAGGACAGGGGGCGACTACACCTTC
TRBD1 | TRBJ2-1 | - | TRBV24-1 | CATSDPRQGRNEQFF | TGTGCCACCAGTGACCCTAGACAGGGGAGGAATGAGCAGTTCTTC
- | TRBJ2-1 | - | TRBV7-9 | CASSLGSGSFYEQFF | TGTGCCAGCAGCTTAGGCTCAGGGTCCTTCTATGAGCAGTTCTTC
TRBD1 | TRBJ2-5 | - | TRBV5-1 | CASSLGGQAQETQYF | TGCGCCAGCAGCTTGGGGGGACAGGCCCAAGAGACCCAGTACTTC
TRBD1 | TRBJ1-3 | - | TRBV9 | CASSVASRGTGNTIYF | TGTGCCAGCAGCGTAGCTTCCAGGGGGACTGGAAACACCATATATTTT
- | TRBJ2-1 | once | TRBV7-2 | CASSLTSYNEQFF | TGTGCCAGCAGCTTGACTAGCTACAATGAGCAGTTCTTC
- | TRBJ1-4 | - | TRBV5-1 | CASSLVGGRDEKLFF | TGCGCCAGCAGCTTGGTGGGGGGACGGGATGAAAAACTGTTTTTT
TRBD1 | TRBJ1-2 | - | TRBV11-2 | CASSGQGYGYTF | TGTGCCAGCAGCGGACAGGGTTATGGCTACACCTTC
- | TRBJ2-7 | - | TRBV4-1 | CASSLASEGTYEQYF | TGCGCCAGCAGCCTCGCATCGGAGGGAACCTACGAGCAGTACTTC
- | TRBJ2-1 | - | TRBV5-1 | CASSGLAHNEQFF | TGCGCCAGCAGTGGGCTAGCGCACAATGAGCAGTTCTTC
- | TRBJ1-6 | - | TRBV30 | CAWSDLAGTPLHF | TGTGCCTGGAGTGACCTCGCCGGGACACCCCTCCACTTT
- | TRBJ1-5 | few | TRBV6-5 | CASSRGADWGQPQHF | TGTGCCAGCAGTCGGGGGGCGGATTGGGGGCAGCCCCAGCATTTT
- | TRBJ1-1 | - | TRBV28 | CASSFPQASMNTEAFF | TGTGCCAGCAGTTTCCCCCAAGCCTCAATGAACACTGAAGCTTTCTTT
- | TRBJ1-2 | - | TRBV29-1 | CSVERTANYGYTF | TGCAGCGTTGAGAGGACAGCTAACTATGGCTACACCTTC
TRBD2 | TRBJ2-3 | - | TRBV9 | CASSVSISGSADTQYF | TGTGCCAGCAGCGTATCTATTAGCGGGAGCGCAGATACGCAGTATTTT
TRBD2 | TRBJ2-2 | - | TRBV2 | CASSRLAGGLNTGELFF | TGTGCCAGCAGTCGACTAGCGGGAGGTCTTAACACCGGGGAGCTGTTTTTT
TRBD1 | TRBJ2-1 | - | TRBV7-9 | CASSQGQEYNEQFF | TGTGCCAGCAGCCAGGGACAGGAATACAATGAGCAGTTCTTC
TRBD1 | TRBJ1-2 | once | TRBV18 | CASSQQGEVGYTF | TGTGCCAGCTCACAACAGGGGGAAGTTGGCTACACCTTC
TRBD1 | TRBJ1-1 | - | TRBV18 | CASSPDRVLLAFF | TGTGCCAGCTCACCGGACAGGGTGTTATTAGCTTTCTTT
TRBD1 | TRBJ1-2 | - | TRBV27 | CASNTGQGDGGYTF | TGTGCCAGCAATACAGGACAGGGGGATGGTGGCTACACCTTC
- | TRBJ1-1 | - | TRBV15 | CATSRIGGEDKAFF | TGTGCCACCAGCAGAATAGGGGGGGAGGATAAAGCTTTCTTT
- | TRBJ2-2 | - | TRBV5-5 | CASSSGVGELFF | TGTGCCAGCAGCTCAGGGGTCGGGGAGCTGTTTTTT
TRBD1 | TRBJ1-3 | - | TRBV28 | CASSRTGAGNTIYF | TGTGCCAGCAGTCGGACAGGGGCTGGAAACACCATATATTTT
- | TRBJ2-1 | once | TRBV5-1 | CASSLLEGKDEQFF | TGCGCCAGCAGCCTACTAGAGGGTAAGGATGAGCAGTTCTTC
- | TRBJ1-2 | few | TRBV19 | CASSTTPTVNYGYTF | TGTGCCAGTAGTACAACCCCGACAGTCAACTATGGCTACACCTTC
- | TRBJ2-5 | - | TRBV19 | CASSISGLRETQYF | TGTGCCAGTAGTATCTCCGGACTCCGGGAGACCCAGTACTTC
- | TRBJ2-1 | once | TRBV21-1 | CASTLGQGACEQFF | TGTGCCAGCACCCTAGGACAGGGGGCCTGTGAGCAGTTCTTC
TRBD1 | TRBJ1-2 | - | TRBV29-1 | CSAYRTGEDGYTF | TGCAGCGCGTACCGGACAGGGGAAGATGGCTACACCTTC
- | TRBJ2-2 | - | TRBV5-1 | CASSSAGQGELFF | TGCGCCAGCAGCTCCGCAGGACAGGGGGAGCTGTTTTTT
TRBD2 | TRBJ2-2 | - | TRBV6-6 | CASITPGTSGTGELFF | TGTGCCAGCATCACACCCGGGACTAGCGGAACCGGGGAGCTGTTTTTT
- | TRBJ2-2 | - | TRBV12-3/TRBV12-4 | CASALANTGELFF | TGTGCCAGCGCCCTAGCGAACACCGGGGAGCTGTTTTTT
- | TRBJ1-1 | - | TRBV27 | CASSLTGTNTEAFF | TGTGCCAGCAGTCTCACAGGGACCAACACTGAAGCTTTCTTT
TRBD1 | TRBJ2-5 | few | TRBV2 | CASRGRSGTGNQETQYF | TGTGCCAGCAGGGGACGTTCCGGGACAGGAAACCAAGAGACCCAGTACTTC
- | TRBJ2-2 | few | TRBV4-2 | CASSPDSNTGELFF | TGTGCCAGCAGTCCGGACTCGAACACCGGGGAGCTGTTTTTT
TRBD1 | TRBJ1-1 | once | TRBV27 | CASRPSGGGGTEAFF | TGTGCCAGCAGGCCTTCAGGGGGTGGAGGCACTGAAGCTTTCTTT
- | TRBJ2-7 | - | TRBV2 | CASSEESGPHF | TGTGCCAGCAGTGAAGAGAGCGGGCCCCACTTC